This T cell receptor (beta chain) was observed in a study of molecular identifiers for immune sequencing clone quantification. At the level of the study: Replicates involved a five-way split of RNA from roughly 21,000 or 96,000 naive CD8 cells, with sequencing of four. Study observations and caveats: In cases of identical TCR molecules sharing a barcode, highly expanded clone sizes could be underestimated.

The CDR3 runs 12 residues. Germline V gives CDR1 SQVTM, CDR2 ANQGSEA. Trimming cost V 5 bases and J 4 bases, with 11 bases left between them. This clonotype was detected ten times or more. Its cognate antigen is unknown. Naive CD8 T cells were sorted as CD8+CD4-CCR7+CD45RA+. MiXCR was run by TCRdb on the PCR reads, yielding one entry per CDR3 protein. Here the sample spans under 75,000 distinct CDR3 sequences, under 20% being singletons. The sample was naive CD8+ T cells from blood, with Jurkat cell RNA spiked in. Subset meaning: FACS-sorted CD8+CD4-CCR7+CD45RA+ naive T cells. The source of this sequence is a human donor in good health. Some libraries in this study had Jurkat cell RNA spiked in. This chain connects TRBV29-1 to TRBJ1-1, with D perhaps TRBD1 (5 bases). CDR3 bases: TGCAGCGTTTATCAGGGTGGCACTGAAGCTTTCTTT. Translated, it gives CSVYQGGTEAFF.